The source of this T cell receptor beta chain is a study of beta chain features in type 1 diabetes. Remarks on this clone: What it recognizes is unknown.

General study results and limits: Possible PCR preference for shorter templates applied equally to patients and controls.

This CDR3 has 15 residues. Per germline, CDR1 SEHNR and CDR2 FQNEAQ (reference sequence). Germline trimming cut 5 bases from V and 8 bases from J; bases unmatched to any gene: 7. As every portion of the isolated RNA was reverse transcribed, the sequencing read expressed TCRB transcripts. Naive, central memory and regulatory T cell samples yielded around 3.5 million reads on average. The protocol was immunoSEQ multiplex PCR, while the TCRdb copy is restricted to in-frame clones and leaves out a portion. The repertoire holds hundreds of thousands of clones, with over 25% as singletons. This chain uses TRBV7-9 with TRBJ2-1, with 12 bases identical to TRBD2. The source of this sequence is a man aged 18 to 35 in good health. Sequencing was done on a sample of naive CD4+ T cells from blood. This CDR3 is CASSRGLAGYHEQFF. Written as DNA, the CDR3 is TGTGCCAGCAGCCGTGGACTAGCGGGATACCATGAGCAGTTCTTC.